Listed below are T cell receptor beta chains from one sample, sequenced in a study of blood T cell repertoires in COVID-19. The assay was immunoSEQ multiplex PCR, and TCRdb's table has in-frame clones only and misses some. This table holds tens of thousands of clones, less than 90% found once. Sequencing input: peripheral blood. These receptors originate from a man between 45 and 60 years old with acute or convalescent COVID-19. Each CDR3 is given with its conserved first and last residue. D genes are given only for firm matches. Part of the rows lack a size; the others show once, few, many or a class for expanded clones.

DNA,CDR3,D,V,J,size
TGTGCCAGCAGCCTTCGGAGAAACTATGGCTACACCTTC,CASSLRRNYGYTF,-,TRBV27,TRBJ1-2,few
TGTGCCAGCAGCTTCCAGGGGGCAGGCTACGAGCAGTACTTC,CASSFQGAGYEQYF,TRBD1,TRBV7-9,TRBJ2-7,few
TGTGCCAGCAGACCAGGGGGTGGGCTAGCGGGGGACTACGAGCAGTACTTC,CASRPGGGLAGDYEQYF,TRBD2,TRBV11-2,TRBJ2-7,once
TGTGCCACCAGCCGACTAGCGGGACCCTACAATGAGCAGTTCTTC,CATSRLAGPYNEQFF,TRBD2,TRBV15,TRBJ2-1,few
TGTGCCAGCGGCCGCGTGGGAGGGGCCAGCTCTAACTATGGCTACACCTTC,CASGRVGGASSNYGYTF,-,TRBV5-5,TRBJ1-2,-
TGTGCTAGTGCCTTGGCCCCGAGCAATCAGCCCCAGCATTTT,CASALAPSNQPQHF,-,TRBV12-5,TRBJ1-5,-
TGTGCCAGCAGACCACCGGGACAGCAAGAGACCCAGTACTTC,CASRPPGQQETQYF,TRBD1,TRBV7-9,TRBJ2-5,-
TGTGCCAGCAGCATCCGGGACAGGGGCACAGATACGCAGTATTTT,CASSIRDRGTDTQYF,TRBD1,TRBV11-3,TRBJ2-3,-
TGTGCCACCAGTGATCCGTCGGTTAGCGGGAGGTCCTACAATGAGCAGTTCTTC,CATSDPSVSGRSYNEQFF,TRBD2,TRBV24-1,TRBJ2-1,-
TGTGCCAGTAGTGTGACAGGGAACACTGAAGCTTTCTTT,CASSVTGNTEAFF,-,TRBV19,TRBJ1-1,-
TGTGCCAGCAGCTTCCGGCGCGGGGGAGTTAGCACAGATACGCAGTATTTT,CASSFRRGGVSTDTQYF,TRBD2,TRBV11-2,TRBJ2-3,few
TGTGCCAGCAGTTACGGTGGGAGTCAGCCCCAGCATTTT,CASSYGGSQPQHF,-,TRBV6-2/TRBV6-3,TRBJ1-5,-
TGTGCCTGGAGTACAGGGGGCGGTCAGCCCCAGCATTTT,CAWSTGGGQPQHF,TRBD1,TRBV30,TRBJ1-5,-
TGTGCCATCTGGGGGGGCGCAACAGATACGCAGTATTTT,CAIWGGATDTQYF,-,TRBV10-3,TRBJ2-3,once
TGCACCAGCCTGGGGGACCTTGGCGAATCGGGGGGAGATACGCAGTATTTT,CTSLGDLGESGGDTQYF,-,TRBV1,TRBJ2-3,-
TGTGCCAGCAGCCAGGGACACCCCACCGCCTATGGCTACACCTTC,CASSQGHPTAYGYTF,-,TRBV28,TRBJ1-2,-
TGTGCCAGCAGCCGCCAGGCGGCTAGCGGGGGGGCCGCCCCCTACGAGCAGTACTTC,CASSRQAASGGAAPYEQYF,TRBD2,TRBV4-2,TRBJ2-7,-
TGTGCCATCAGTGGGACAGGGAGGGGTGAAAAACTGTTTTTT,CAISGTGRGEKLFF,TRBD1,TRBV10-3,TRBJ1-4,-
TGTGCCAGCAGCCCGACTAGCGGGATCTACGAGCAGTACTTC,CASSPTSGIYEQYF,TRBD2,TRBV7-9,TRBJ2-7,-
TGTGCCAGCAGTCCCCAAATTAAGGGGGGGCAACGAGAGACCCAGTACTTC,CASSPQIKGGQRETQYF,-,TRBV2,TRBJ2-5,-
TGTGCCAGCAGCCACCTCGGACAGGGCCCCTCTGGAAACACCATATATTTT,CASSHLGQGPSGNTIYF,TRBD1,TRBV14,TRBJ1-3,-
TGTGCCAGCAGCTTAGGGGCGGGGTTCACAGATACGCAGTATTTT,CASSLGAGFTDTQYF,-,TRBV7-2,TRBJ2-3,-
TGTGCCTGGGTGACTGCGGGGATGAACACTGAAGCTTTCTTT,CAWVTAGMNTEAFF,-,TRBV30,TRBJ1-1,-
TGTGCCAGCAGCTTAGACGTACTAGTGAGTGAGCAGTTCTTC,CASSLDVLVSEQFF,-,TRBV7-2,TRBJ2-1,-
TGTGCCAGCAGTTTATCTTGGAGCACTGAAGCTTTCTTT,CASSLSWSTEAFF,-,TRBV27,TRBJ1-1,-
TGCGCCAGCAGCTCTGGGACTAGCGGGGTGTCAGATACGCAGTATTTT,CASSSGTSGVSDTQYF,TRBD2,TRBV5-1,TRBJ2-3,-
TGTGCCAGCAGTGAAAATCGGGAAGGCACAGATACGCAGTATTTT,CASSENREGTDTQYF,-,TRBV25-1,TRBJ2-3,-
TGTGCCAGCAGTCCCGCGGGACTAACCACGCAGTATTTT,CASSPAGLTTQYF,TRBD2,TRBV7-2,TRBJ2-3,-
TGTGCCAGCAGTCTAGCGGGAGGGGGTTACAATGAGCAGTTCTTC,CASSLAGGGYNEQFF,TRBD2,TRBV2,TRBJ2-1,-
TGCGCCAGCAGCTTGGAAGGGGCTAGCAATCAGCCCCAGCATTTT,CASSLEGASNQPQHF,-,TRBV5-1,TRBJ1-5,-
TGTGCCAGCAGTAAGACAGGGGGAACCCCTGAAGCTTTCTTT,CASSKTGGTPEAFF,TRBD1,TRBV27,TRBJ1-1,-
TGTGCCAGCAATCCAGGGCCGAATGGAAACACCATATATTTT,CASNPGPNGNTIYF,-,TRBV6-5,TRBJ1-3,once
TGTGCCAGCAGCTTCTTAGCGGGAGGAGTAACAGATACGCAGTATTTT,CASSFLAGGVTDTQYF,TRBD2,TRBV7-6,TRBJ2-3,-
TGCGCCAGCAGTGTAAGGGGAAACGAGCAGTACTTC,CASSVRGNEQYF,-,TRBV10-2,TRBJ2-7,-
TGTGCCAGTAGTATCCTCGGAGTAGGTAGCACCGGGGAGCTGTTTTTT,CASSILGVGSTGELFF,-,TRBV19,TRBJ2-2,-
TGCGCCAGCAGCCCTGACAGGGGCCTTTCCAATGAGCAGTTCTTC,CASSPDRGLSNEQFF,TRBD1,TRBV5-1,TRBJ2-1,-
TGTGCCAGCAGCTTTGGAGGGACGTGGACAGATACGCAGTATTTT,CASSFGGTWTDTQYF,-,TRBV7-2,TRBJ2-3,few
TGTGCCAGTAACAGTTGGGCTGGGGCCAACGTCCTGACTTTC,CASNSWAGANVLTF,-,TRBV19,TRBJ2-6,few
TGTGCCAGCAGTTGGACAGGCCGAAATAGCAATCAGCCCCAGCATTTT,CASSWTGRNSNQPQHF,TRBD1,TRBV6-5,TRBJ1-5,-
TGTGCCAGCAGTGAAGGAATGGGGGCCGCGGAGACCCAGTACTTC,CASSEGMGAAETQYF,-,TRBV2,TRBJ2-5,-
TGTGCCTGGAGTGCCTTCCGAGGGGGCTTCCACGAGCAGTACTTC,CAWSAFRGGFHEQYF,TRBD1,TRBV30,TRBJ2-7,-
TGCGCCAGCAGCTTCGTCAGGGGTCGGCGAGAAAAACTGTTTTTT,CASSFVRGRREKLFF,-,TRBV5-1,TRBJ1-4,-
TGCGCCAGCAGCTCACTGGACTTGTACGAGCAGTACTTC,CASSSLDLYEQYF,-,TRBV5-1,TRBJ2-7,-
TGTGCCAGCAGCCTAGAACAGGGGGCTGGAAACACCATATATTTT,CASSLEQGAGNTIYF,TRBD1,TRBV4-2,TRBJ1-3,-
TGTGCCAGCAGTGCGACTAGCTGGGACATGTATTTT,CASSATSWDMYF,-,TRBV27,TRBJ2-3,-
TGTGCCTGGAGGCAGGGGGCCAACACTGAAGCTTTCTTT,CAWRQGANTEAFF,TRBD1,TRBV30,TRBJ1-1,-